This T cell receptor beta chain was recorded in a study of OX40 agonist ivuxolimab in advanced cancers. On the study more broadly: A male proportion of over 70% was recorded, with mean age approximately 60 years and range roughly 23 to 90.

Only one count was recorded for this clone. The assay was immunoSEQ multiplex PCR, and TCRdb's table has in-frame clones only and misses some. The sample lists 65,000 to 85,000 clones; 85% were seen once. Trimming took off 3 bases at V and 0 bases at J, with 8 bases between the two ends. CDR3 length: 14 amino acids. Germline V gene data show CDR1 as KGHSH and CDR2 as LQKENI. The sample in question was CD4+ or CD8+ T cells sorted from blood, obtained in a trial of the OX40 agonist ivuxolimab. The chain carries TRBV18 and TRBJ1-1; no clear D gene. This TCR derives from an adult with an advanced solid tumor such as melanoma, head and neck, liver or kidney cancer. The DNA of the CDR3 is TGTGCCAGCTCACCCTCAGCCATGAACACTGAAGCTTTCTTT. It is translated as CASSPSAMNTEAFF.